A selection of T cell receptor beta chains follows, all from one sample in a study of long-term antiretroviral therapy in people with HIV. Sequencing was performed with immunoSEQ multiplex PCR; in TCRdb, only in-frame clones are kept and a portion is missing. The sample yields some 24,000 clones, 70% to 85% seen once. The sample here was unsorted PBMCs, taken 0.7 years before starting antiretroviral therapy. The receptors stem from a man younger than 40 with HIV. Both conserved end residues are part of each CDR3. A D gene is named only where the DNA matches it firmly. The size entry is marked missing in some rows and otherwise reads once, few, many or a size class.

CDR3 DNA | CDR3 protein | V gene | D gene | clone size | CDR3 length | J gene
TGTGCCAGCAGCGTAGGGGGACAGGGCAATCAGCCCCAGCATTTT | CASSVGGQGNQPQHF | TRBV9 | TRBD1 | NA | 15 | TRBJ1-5
TGTGCCAGCAGTGACAGGGGGGGGTTGGACACTGAAGCTTTCTTT | CASSDRGGLDTEAFF | TRBV27 | TRBD1 | once | 15 | TRBJ1-1
TGTGCCAGCAGCTGGGACAGGGAGGTTTGCCCCCAGCATTTT | CASSWDREVCPQHF | TRBV5-6 | TRBD1 | NA | 14 | TRBJ1-5
TGTGCCAGCAGTTTGGTGACCCTAGCGGGAGATCGGCAGTACTTC | CASSLVTLAGDRQYF | TRBV28 | TRBD2 | NA | 15 | TRBJ2-7
TGTGCCAGTAGTATAGAACCAGGGGAGTACTCACCCCTCCACTTT | CASSIEPGEYSPLHF | TRBV19 | NA | once | 15 | TRBJ1-6
TGTGCCAGCAGCAGGGGCTCTGGAAACACCATATATTTT | CASSRGSGNTIYF | TRBV28 | NA | NA | 13 | TRBJ1-3
TGTGCCAGCAGTGATAACCCTCTAGTTTCGGGCTACAATGAGCAGTTCTTC | CASSDNPLVSGYNEQFF | TRBV2 | NA | NA | 17 | TRBJ2-1
TGTGCCAGCAGTTACTCGAGGTCAGGGCAGCACGAAGCTTTCTTT | CASSYSRSGQHEAFF | TRBV6-5 | NA | NA | 15 | TRBJ1-1
TGTGCCAGTAGTCCTAGACTAGCGGGAGGGCCCTCAAATGAGCAGTTCTTC | CASSPRLAGGPSNEQFF | TRBV19 | TRBD2 | NA | 17 | TRBJ2-1
TGTGCCAGCAGCAAAGAGGGGCTATTGTACGAGCAGTACTTC | CASSKEGLLYEQYF | TRBV21-1 | NA | medium-sized | 14 | TRBJ2-7
TGTGCCAGCAGTTACTCCGAAGAGAGGAACGAGCAGTACTTC | CASSYSEERNEQYF | TRBV6-5 | NA | NA | 14 | TRBJ2-7
TGTGCCACCAGCAGAGATAGTGGGGGATTCACCTACGAGCAGTACTTC | CATSRDSGGFTYEQYF | TRBV15 | NA | NA | 16 | TRBJ2-7
TGTGCCAGTACCTCGGGAAGGGGATTAAATTCACCCCTCCACTTT | CASTSGRGLNSPLHF | TRBV19 | NA | NA | 15 | TRBJ1-6
TGTGCCAGCAGTGGCCTAGGCAGGGGGCGCGGTAACATTCAGTACTTC | CASSGLGRGRGNIQYF | TRBV2 | TRBD1 | NA | 16 | TRBJ2-4
TGTGCCAGCAGTAGGGGCGGATTAGCGGGGTACAATGAGCAGTTCTTC | CASSRGGLAGYNEQFF | TRBV6-6 | TRBD2 | NA | 16 | TRBJ2-1
TGTGCCACCAGCAGTGGGGGACTAGTCGGTGTCAATGAGCAGTTCTTC | CATSSGGLVGVNEQFF | TRBV15 | TRBD2 | NA | 16 | TRBJ2-1
TGTGCCATCAGACAGGGGTCCTACACCGGGGAGCTGTTTTTT | CAIRQGSYTGELFF | TRBV6-1 | TRBD1 | NA | 14 | TRBJ2-2
TGTGCCAGCAGTCTCTCCGAAGGGCCTCCCTACAATGAGCAGTTCTTC | CASSLSEGPPYNEQFF | TRBV28 | NA | NA | 16 | TRBJ2-1
TGTGCCAGCAGTTTATTTTACGGCTACGAGCAGTACTTC | CASSLFYGYEQYF | TRBV27 | NA | NA | 13 | TRBJ2-7
TGTGCCAGCAGTGGGACGGTCCGGGGAAACACCATATATTTT | CASSGTVRGNTIYF | TRBV6-5 | NA | NA | 14 | TRBJ1-3
TGTGCCAGCAGTTTGCCCGGGATTAAATACGAGCAGTACTTC | CASSLPGIKYEQYF | TRBV27 | NA | NA | 14 | TRBJ2-7
TGTGCCAGCAGCCACCGACAGACTCAGGTCTATGGCTACACCTTC | CASSHRQTQVYGYTF | TRBV5-4 | NA | NA | 15 | TRBJ1-2
TGTGCCAGCAGCTCCCAAGGGGGCAGGAACCCTGAAGCTTTCTTT | CASSSQGGRNPEAFF | TRBV9 | TRBD1 | NA | 15 | TRBJ1-1
TGTGCCAGCACCGCCTGGGGCACCGGGGAGCTGTTTTTT | CASTAWGTGELFF | TRBV7-9 | NA | few | 13 | TRBJ2-2
TGTGCCAGCAGCTTGCTGGGCCCGGGAGGCGTCCACGAGCAGTACTTC | CASSLLGPGGVHEQYF | TRBV5-6 | TRBD2 | NA | 16 | TRBJ2-7